These 15 T cell receptor beta chains came from one sample sequenced in a study of blood T cells in healthy people across ages. Through a sample-barcoded 5' primer and a J-beta primer mix, a second PCR was run for roughly 7 to 11 cycles. TCRdb reanalysed the 5' RACE reads using MiXCR and keeps one entry per CDR3 protein. The repertoire holds hundreds of thousands of distinct CDR3 sequences, about 21% seen once, with roughly 3.7% in the top ten. The specimen was blood. The receptors come from a man aged 65 to 85 in good health.

In this sample, this clonotype turned up many times. J is TRBJ2-2 and V is TRBV28; 10 bases agree with TRBD1. V trimming: 5 bases; J trimming: 3 bases; junction bases outside the gene matches: 0. CDR1 MDHEN and CDR2 SYDVKM come from the germline V gene. The CDR3 consists of 14 residues. Here the CDR3 DNA reads TGTGCCAGCAGTGGGACAGGGGACACCGGGGAGCTGTTTTTT. It specifies CASSGTGDTGELFF.

This clonotype was detected a few times. This chain connects TRBV6-2 or TRBV6-3 to TRBJ2-7; D unclear. Germline V lookup: CDR1 MNHEY, CDR2 SVGEGT. V lost 3 bases, J lost 2 bases, and 20 bases lay in between. This CDR3 comprises 17 residues. CDR3 loop: CASSYGVTVGGAYEQYF. The CDR3 DNA reads as TGTGCCAGCAGTTATGGGGTTACAGTTGGTGGGGCCTACGAGCAGTACTTC.

Concerning this clonotype itself: An end of the junction does not agree with germline; a read error may underlie this. The rearrangement uses TRBV10-1 and TRBJ2-5, with a weak D call TRBD1 (6 bases). The length of the CDR3 is 15 residues. CDR1 is WNHNN and CDR2 is SYGVQD in the germline V gene (reference sequence). CDR3 region: CASSQTGALKETRYF. The CDR3, as DNA: TGCGCCAGCAGCCAGACAGGAGCCCTGAAAGAGACCCGGTACTTC.

Only a few counts were recorded for this clonotype. The chain couples TRBV5-1 to TRBJ1-5; TRBD1 aligns across 9 bases. The germline V gene has CDR1 SGHRS and CDR2 YFSETQ. CDR3 length: 16 amino acids. With V trimmed by 1 base and J by 4 bases, 6 bases remained unmatched. The CDR3 reads CASSLKGQGGNQPQHF. The DNA for the CDR3 is TGCGCCAGCAGCTTGAAGGGACAGGGAGGGAATCAGCCCCAGCATTTT. The whole variable domain, filled in from reference TRBV5-1 and TRBJ1-5, reads KAGVTQTPRYLIKTRGQQVTLSCSPISGHRSVSWYQQTPGQGLQFLFEYFSETQRNKGNFPGRFSGRQFSNSRSEMNVSTLELGDSALYLCASSLKGQGGNQPQHFGDGTRLSIL.

J is TRBJ1-1 and V is TRBV29-1; D is ambiguous. Germline V lookup: CDR1 SQVTM, CDR2 ANQGSEA. V was trimmed by 5 bases and J by 2 bases, leaving 9 bases between them. The CDR3 length is 12 residues. CDR3 DNA: TGCAGCGTTTATAGGGTCAACACTGAAGCTTTCTTT. Its protein is CSVYRVNTEAFF.

This clonotype was observed a few times. This rearrangement joins TRBV20-1 to TRBJ2-1; 10 nucleotides match TRBD2. J lost 6 bases, V lost 0 bases, and 8 bases had no gene match. The CDR3 is 16 residues long. The germline gives CDR1 DFQATT, CDR2 SNEGSKA (reference sequence). CDR3 region: CSAREIPLAGANEQFF. In DNA form, the CDR3 reads TGCAGTGCTAGAGAGATCCCGCTAGCGGGAGCCAATGAGCAGTTCTTC.

The table lists this clonotype with a few counts. The J gene is TRBJ2-3, the V gene TRBV5-1; D ambiguous. CDR3 size: 15 residues. The V gene lost 0 bases and the J gene lost 1 base, with 9 bases spanning the gap. Germline V gene data show CDR1 as SGHRS and CDR2 as YFSETQ. This CDR3 is CASSLVDPGTDTQYF. CDR3 in DNA: TGCGCCAGCAGCTTGGTGGACCCCGGCACAGATACGCAGTATTTT.

This clonotype has just a few counts. V and J are TRBV18 and TRBJ2-7, with D maybe TRBD1 (5 bases). This CDR3 contains 15 residues. Germline V gives CDR1 KGHSH, CDR2 LQKENI. V lost 0 bases and J lost 2, with 11 bases in between. CDR3 sequence reads: CASSPPAGYPYEQYF. The CDR3, as DNA: TGTGCCAGCTCACCACCGGCAGGGTACCCCTACGAGCAGTACTTC.

Worth noting for this clonotype: The junction departs from germline at one end; a sequencing error may be responsible. The CDR3 sequence is CSARDPLFSGNEHFF. The CDR3 region has the DNA TGCAGTGCTAGAGACCCTCTTTTCTCAGGCAATGAGCATTTCTTC. The chain recombines TRBV20-1 with TRBJ2-5; no clear D. The CDR3 contains 15 residues. CDR1 is DFQATT and CDR2 is SNEGSKA in the germline V gene (reference sequence).

This clonotype showed up just a few times. The conserved final phenylalanine or tryptophan is absent from the CDR3, which likely points to a read error. The chain is built from TRBV6-1 and TRBJ1-2, with TRBD1 identical over 11 bases. Looked up from germline, CDR1 is MNHNS and CDR2 is SASEGT. Losses at the gene ends were 4 bases for V and 7 bases for J; bases not matched to a gene: 8. The CDR3 length is 15 residues. The chain's CDR3 is CASSATWTGGRGYTL. The CDR3 bases are TGTGCCAGCAGTGCAACTTGGACAGGGGGCCGTGGCTACACCCTC.

This clonotype was counted between two and nine times. V is TRBV20-1 and J is TRBJ2-5; a possible D gene is TRBD2 (7 bases). V was pared by 6 bases and J by 5 bases, with 22 bases between. CDR3 length equals 15 residues. Germline CDR1 DFQATT, CDR2 SNEGSKA (reference sequence). CDR3: CSAPRLGRGDETQYF. CDR3 sequence (DNA): TGCAGTGCCCCAAGGTTGGGGAGGGGGGATGAGACCCAGTACTTC.

This clonotype has a count of ten or more. This chain joins TRBV20-1 and TRBJ2-7, with D tentatively TRBD1 (6 bases). Trimming removed 4 bases from V and 0 bases from J, with 13 bases in between. The CDR3 has 14 residues. CDR1 is DFQATT and CDR2 is SNEGSKA in the germline V gene (reference sequence). The chain's CDR3 is CSAIGQSSSYEQYF. As DNA, the CDR3 is TGCAGTGCTATAGGACAGAGCAGCTCCTACGAGCAGTACTTC.

The V gene is TRBV24-1, the J gene TRBJ2-5; TRBD2 agrees at 14 bases. CDR1 and CDR2 (germline): KGHDR, SFDVKD. The CDR3 totals 16 residues. Trimming took 4 bases from V and 7 from J; bases not matched to a gene: 7. CDR3 loop: CATSDHGTSGRRTQYF. CDR3 in DNA: TGTGCCACCAGTGACCACGGGACTAGCGGGAGACGGACCCAGTACTTC.

This chain uses TRBV24-1 with TRBJ2-5; D is uncertain. This CDR3 has 13 residues. Germline V gives CDR1 KGHDR, CDR2 SFDVKD. The V end lost 4 bases, the J end lost 5 bases, and 10 bases lay between the germline ends. In DNA form, the CDR3 reads TGTGCCACCAGTGAAAACTTTTTCGAGACCCAGTACTTC. Translated, it gives CATSENFFETQYF.

The gene calls are TRBV20-1 and TRBJ2-1, with 10 positions matching TRBD2. Germline-derived CDR1 and CDR2 are DFQATT and SNEGSKA (reference sequence). The length of the CDR3 is 15 residues. V shed 5 bases, J shed 4 bases, and the junction held 8 bases outside the gene matches. The CDR3 loop is CSARTGTSDYNEQFF. CDR3 coding DNA: TGCAGTGCTCGTACCGGGACTAGCGATTACAATGAGCAGTTCTTC.